A selection of T cell receptor beta chains follows, all from one sample in a study of blood T cell repertoires in COVID-19. Libraries were prepared by immunoSEQ multiplex PCR; TCRdb keeps only in-frame clonotypes and omits some of them. The table records fewer than 250,000 clones, about 90% of them present only once. Source material: PBMCs or T cells enriched from blood (not recorded which). The receptor source for this set is a woman aged 25 to 39 who had been exposed to COVID-19. CDR3s include the opening cysteine and the closing phenylalanine or tryptophan. The order of the fields is D gene, V gene, CDR3 length, J gene, clone size, CDR3 protein, CDR3 DNA. A D gene is named only where the DNA matches it firmly. Rows give clone size only sometimes, using once, few, many, or a class for an expanded clone.

TRBD2,TRBV18,16,TRBJ2-5,once,CASSPPGLAELETQYF,TGTGCCAGCTCACCACCGGGACTAGCGGAGTTAGAGACCCAGTACTTC
.,TRBV28,16,TRBJ2-2,.,CASSLWVRGDTGELFF,TGTGCCAGCAGTTTATGGGTTAGAGGTGACACCGGGGAGCTGTTTTTT
.,TRBV12-3/TRBV12-4,12,TRBJ2-5,once,CASSFRGETQYF,TGTGCCAGCAGTTTCAGGGGAGAGACCCAGTACTTC
TRBD2,TRBV18,18,TRBJ2-1,few,CASSPRLAAKKSYNEQFF,TGTGCCAGCTCACCACGACTAGCGGCCAAGAAGTCCTACAATGAGCAGTTCTTC
.,TRBV24-1,15,TRBJ2-3,.,CATSDGGLSTDTQYF,TGTGCCACCAGTGACGGCGGCCTGAGCACAGATACGCAGTATTTT
TRBD1,TRBV20-1,11,TRBJ2-1,.,CSAMTGHEQFF,TGCAGTGCTATGACAGGGCATGAGCAGTTCTTC
TRBD2,TRBV28,14,TRBJ2-5,.,CASSPLLAVVTQYF,TGTGCCAGCAGCCCCTTACTAGCGGTTGTGACCCAGTACTTC
.,TRBV28,13,TRBJ2-7,.,CASSYGRSVEQYF,TGTGCCAGCAGTTATGGCCGTTCAGTCGAGCAGTACTTC
TRBD2,TRBV5-4,16,TRBJ2-7,.,CASSQGLAGLSYEQYF,TGTGCCAGCAGCCAGGGACTAGCGGGACTCTCCTACGAGCAGTACTTC
TRBD2,TRBV11-2,13,TRBJ2-1,.,CASSRGLAGVEFF,TGTGCCAGCAGCCGAGGTCTAGCGGGAGTCGAGTTCTTC
TRBD2,TRBV5-4,14,TRBJ2-7,.,CASSATSGSNEQYF,TGTGCCAGCAGCGCGACTAGCGGGAGTAACGAGCAGTACTTC
.,TRBV19,13,TRBJ1-1,few,CASSIGAYTEAFF,TGTGCCAGTAGTATAGGAGCCTACACTGAAGCTTTCTTT
TRBD2,TRBV4-2,16,TRBJ2-1,.,CASSQTTSGKYNEQFF,TGTGCCAGCAGCCAGACGACTAGCGGGAAGTACAATGAGCAGTTCTTC
TRBD1,TRBV29-1,13,TRBJ2-5,.,CSVRGQWEETQYF,TGCAGCGTGAGGGGACAGTGGGAAGAGACCCAGTACTTC
.,TRBV7-9,12,TRBJ2-3,.,CASSLAAGSCYF,TGTGCCAGCAGCTTAGCAGCGGGTTCGTGCTATTTT
.,TRBV9,15,TRBJ2-2,.,CASSPRAAATGELFF,TGTGCCAGCAGCCCCCGAGCGGCCGCAACCGGGGAGCTGTTTTTT
.,TRBV19,14,TRBJ1-5,.,CASSIVTANQPQHF,TGTGCCAGTAGTATAGTCACAGCCAATCAGCCCCAGCATTTT
.,TRBV24-1,19,TRBJ1-6,.,CATSDLDPQGSSYNSPLHF,TGTGCCACCAGTGATTTGGACCCCCAGGGGAGCTCCTATAATTCACCCCTCCACTTT
TRBD1,TRBV5-4,15,TRBJ1-2,once,CASSLRDRSNYGYTF,TGTGCCAGCAGCTTGCGGGACAGATCTAACTATGGCTACACCTTC
TRBD2,TRBV9,17,TRBJ2-5,.,CASSLGTSGGSQETQYF,TGTGCCAGCAGCCTTGGGACTAGCGGGGGGTCCCAAGAGACCCAGTACTTC
TRBD2,TRBV19,18,TRBJ2-2,.,CASSTSSGIGSAAGELFF,TGTGCCAGTAGTACTTCTAGCGGGATAGGAAGTGCAGCCGGGGAGCTGTTTTTT
TRBD1,TRBV27,15,TRBJ2-7,.,CASSIQGAPPNEQYF,TGTGCCAGCAGTATTCAGGGGGCGCCTCCAAACGAGCAGTACTTC
TRBD1,TRBV5-8,16,TRBJ2-7,.,CASSWYPGQGSYEQYF,TGTGCCAGCAGCTGGTACCCGGGACAGGGGTCCTACGAGCAGTACTTC
.,TRBV5-4,16,TRBJ2-1,.,CASSLERDIVRGEQFF,TGTGCCAGCAGCTTGGAAAGGGACATAGTGAGAGGTGAGCAGTTCTTC
TRBD1,TRBV5-4,14,TRBJ2-2,.,CASSPRQGPGELFF,TGTGCCAGCAGCCCCCGACAGGGCCCCGGGGAGCTGTTTTTT
TRBD1,TRBV5-1,16,TRBJ2-7,.,CASSPGGTGTSYEQYF,TGCGCCAGCAGCCCGGGCGGGACAGGTACCTCCTACGAGCAGTACTTC
TRBD2,TRBV6-6,14,TRBJ2-1,.,CASNLGLEYNEQFF,TGTGCCAGCAACCTAGGACTAGAGTACAATGAGCAGTTCTTC
.,TRBV28,15,TRBJ1-1,.,CASKAPIRVGTEAFF,TGTGCCAGCAAAGCCCCTATCAGGGTAGGTACTGAAGCTTTCTTT